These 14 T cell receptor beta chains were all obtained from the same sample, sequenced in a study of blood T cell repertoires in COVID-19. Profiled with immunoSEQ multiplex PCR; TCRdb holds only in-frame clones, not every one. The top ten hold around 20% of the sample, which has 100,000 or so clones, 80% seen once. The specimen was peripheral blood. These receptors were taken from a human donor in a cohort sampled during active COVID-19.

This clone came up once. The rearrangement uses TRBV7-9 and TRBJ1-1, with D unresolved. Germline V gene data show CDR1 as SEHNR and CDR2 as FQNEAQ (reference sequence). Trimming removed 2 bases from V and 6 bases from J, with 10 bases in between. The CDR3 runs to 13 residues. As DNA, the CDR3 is TGTGCCAGCAGCTTATCGGGAAGCGCTGAAGCTTTCTTT. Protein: CASSLSGSAEAFF.

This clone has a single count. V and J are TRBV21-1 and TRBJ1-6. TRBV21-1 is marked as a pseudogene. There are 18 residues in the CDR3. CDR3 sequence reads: CASSTRDSRSSYNSPLHF. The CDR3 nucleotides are TGTGCCAGCAGCACCCGGGACTCAAGGAGCTCCTATAATTCACCCCTCCACTTT.

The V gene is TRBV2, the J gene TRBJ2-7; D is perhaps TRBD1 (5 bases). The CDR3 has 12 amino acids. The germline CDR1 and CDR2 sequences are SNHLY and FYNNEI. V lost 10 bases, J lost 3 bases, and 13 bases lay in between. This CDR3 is CATKGRNYEQYF. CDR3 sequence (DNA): TGTGCCACCAAGGGGCGCAACTACGAGCAGTACTTC. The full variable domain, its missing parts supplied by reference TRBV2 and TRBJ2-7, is EPEVTQTPSHQVTQMGQEVILRCVPISNHLYFYWYRQILGQKVEFLVSFYNNEISEKSEIFDDQFSVERPDGSNFTLKIRSTKLEDSAMYFCATKGRNYEQYFGPGTRLTVT.

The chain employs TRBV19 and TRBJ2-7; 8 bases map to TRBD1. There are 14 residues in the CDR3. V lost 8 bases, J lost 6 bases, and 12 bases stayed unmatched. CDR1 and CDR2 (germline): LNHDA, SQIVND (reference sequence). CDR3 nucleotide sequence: TGTGCCAGTGAAATCCGGACAGGGTTGGGCGAGCAGTACTTC. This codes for CASEIRTGLGEQYF.

The CDR3 DNA reads as TGTGCTAGTGGTTTGGTTGTTCACAGACATGCTAACTATGGCTACACCTTC. It is translated as CASGLVVHRHANYGYTF. The chain uses TRBV12-5 and TRBJ1-2; D uncertain. CDR3 length: 17 amino acids. Trimming took off 0 bases at V and 0 bases at J, with 14 bases between the two ends. Germline values: CDR1 LGHNT, CDR2 FRNRAP. Variable domain in full (rest from reference TRBV12-5 and TRBJ1-2): DARVTQTPRHKVTEMGQEVTMRCQPILGHNTVFWYRQTMMQGLELLAYFRNRAPLDDSGMPKDRFSAEMPDATLATLKIQPSEPRDSAVYFCASGLVVHRHANYGYTFGSGTRLTVV.

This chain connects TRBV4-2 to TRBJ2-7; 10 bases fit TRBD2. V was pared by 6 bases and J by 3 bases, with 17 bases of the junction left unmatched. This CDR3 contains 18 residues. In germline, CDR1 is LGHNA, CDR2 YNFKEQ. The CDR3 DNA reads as TGTGCCAGCAGTCACGGTGCAGCGGGAGGGCCCAGCAGCTACGAGCAGTACTTC. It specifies CASSHGAAGGPSSYEQYF.

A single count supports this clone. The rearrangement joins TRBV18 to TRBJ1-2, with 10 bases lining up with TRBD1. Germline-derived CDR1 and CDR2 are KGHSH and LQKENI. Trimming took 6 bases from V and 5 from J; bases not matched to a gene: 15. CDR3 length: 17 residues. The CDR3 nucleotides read TGTGCCAGCTCTCCCGGGACAGGGGTCTCCGGACTATATGGCTACACCTTC. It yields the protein CASSPGTGVSGLYGYTF.

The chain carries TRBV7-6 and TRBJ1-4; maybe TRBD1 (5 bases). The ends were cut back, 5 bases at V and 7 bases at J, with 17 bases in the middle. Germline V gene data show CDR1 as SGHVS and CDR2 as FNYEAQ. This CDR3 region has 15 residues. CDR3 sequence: CASSRGRTSSEKLFF. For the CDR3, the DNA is TGTGCCAGCAGCCGTGGGCGGACATCCAGTGAAAAACTGTTTTTT.

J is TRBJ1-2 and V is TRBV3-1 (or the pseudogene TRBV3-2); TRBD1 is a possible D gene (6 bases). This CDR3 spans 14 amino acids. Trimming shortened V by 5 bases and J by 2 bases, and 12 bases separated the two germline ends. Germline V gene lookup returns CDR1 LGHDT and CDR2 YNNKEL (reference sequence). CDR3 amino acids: CASSSQGRNYGYTF. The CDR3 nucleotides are TGTGCCAGCAGCTCCCAGGGGCGGAACTATGGCTACACCTTC.

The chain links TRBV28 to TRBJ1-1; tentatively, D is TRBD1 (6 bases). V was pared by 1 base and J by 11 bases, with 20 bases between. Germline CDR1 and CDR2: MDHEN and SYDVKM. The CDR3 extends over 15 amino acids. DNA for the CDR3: TGTGCCAGCAGTTTATTGAGCGGGGGCTTTACGGTTGCTTTCTTT. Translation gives CASSLLSGGFTVAFF.

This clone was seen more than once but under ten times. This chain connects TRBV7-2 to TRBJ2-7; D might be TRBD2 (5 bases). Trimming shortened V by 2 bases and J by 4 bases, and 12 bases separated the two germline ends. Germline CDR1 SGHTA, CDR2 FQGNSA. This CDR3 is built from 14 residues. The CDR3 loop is CASSLLNGGYEQYF. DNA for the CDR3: TGTGCCAGCAGCTTATTAAACGGAGGATACGAGCAGTACTTC.

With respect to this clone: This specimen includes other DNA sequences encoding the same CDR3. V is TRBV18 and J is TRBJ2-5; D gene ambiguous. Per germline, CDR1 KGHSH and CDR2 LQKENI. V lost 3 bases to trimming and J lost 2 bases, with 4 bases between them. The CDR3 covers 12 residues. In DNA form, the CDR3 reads TGTGCCAGCTCACCCCTACAAGAGACCCAGTACTTC. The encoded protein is CASSPLQETQYF.

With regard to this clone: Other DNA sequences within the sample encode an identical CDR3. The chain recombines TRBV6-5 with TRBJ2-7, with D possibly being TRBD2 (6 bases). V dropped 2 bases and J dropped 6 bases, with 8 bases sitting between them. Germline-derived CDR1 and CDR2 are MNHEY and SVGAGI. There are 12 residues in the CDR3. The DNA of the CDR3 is TGTGCCAGCAGTTACCGGGGAGGCGAGCAGTACTTC. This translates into CASSYRGGEQYF.

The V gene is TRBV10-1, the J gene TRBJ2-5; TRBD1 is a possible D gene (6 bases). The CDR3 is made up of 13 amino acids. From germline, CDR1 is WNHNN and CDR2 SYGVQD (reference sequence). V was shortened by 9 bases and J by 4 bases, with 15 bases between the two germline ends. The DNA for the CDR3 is TGCGCCAGTGGCAAGGGGGTCGGAGAGACCCAGTACTTC. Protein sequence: CASGKGVGETQYF.